This T cell receptor (beta chain) was obtained from a study of tumor-infiltrating lymphocytes in primary liver carcinoma (dated by TCRdb to the late 2010s). Study-wide context: Between late 2015 and early 2016, roughly five patients in China with histopathologically diagnosed primary liver carcinoma had surgical resection. Of the five patients (three men and two women, aged 30 to 69 years), four had hepatocellular carcinoma and one had combined HCC and intrahepatic cholangiocarcinoma. The tumors of the five patients were staged as T1-T3 N0M0, with maximum diameters ranging from roughly 4 to 11 cm. Samples yielded roughly 3.5 to 7.5 million productive TCRbeta reads; read depth did not differ significantly between tissue types. The study combined TCRbeta repertoire sequencing, expression microarrays and whole-exome sequencing across five regions of each liver tumor, with adjacent normal tissue and blood. A total of about 35 specimens from 5 patients, comprising around 25 tumor regions, 5 adjacent noncancerous liver tissues and 5 peripheral blood samples, were covered by TCRbeta repertoire sequencing. Technical replicate repertoires showed high reproducibility, with mean shared-clone rates about 0.92 and correlation coefficients above 0.95.

As regards this clonotype: Its antigen is not yet known. The junction does not match germline at one end; this may be a read error.

Paper-wide results and their limitations: Repertoire overlap was higher between tumor regions (mean roughly 35%) than tumor-adjacent (approximately 17%) or tumor-blood (about 15%) pairs, consistent with antigen-driven expansion. With just a few patients in the study, the authors point out that the findings should be validated in a larger study. A significantly larger repertoire fraction was made up by the top 250 clones in tumors than in blood (p = 0.039). Since the samples were bulk and unsorted, there was no way to compare CD4+ and CD8+ T cell repertoires. Because sequencing covered only the TCR beta chain and unpaired alpha chains were not captured, true repertoire diversity is likely underestimated.

TRIzol reagent was used to extract blood RNA from unsorted whole blood, while the DNeasy Blood & Tissue kit provided the germline DNA. Patients had chronic HBV infection and were treatment-naive at sampling. Around 3.9 milliliters of peripheral blood were collected into K2EDTA tubes before surgery. The CDR3 starts with the cysteine, ends with the phenylalanine, and has 14 residues. Solely the CDR3 DNA is kept, with 42 bases framed from the first base. The germline V gene yields MDHEN for CDR1 and SYDVKM for CDR2. Starting from around 500 ng total RNA, TCRbeta-specific cDNA was produced by reverse transcription with a constant-region primer and ProtoScript II reverse transcriptase. The TCRbeta libraries were prepared through three rounds of nested multiplex PCR following a slightly modified ARM-PCR procedure. The first two PCR rounds used multiplex TRBV1-TRBV30 forward primers with a Cbeta reverse primer, each for approximately 9 cycles. Sample barcodes and Illumina adapters were added in a final 25-cycle PCR using Deep VentR polymerase. Before sequencing, amplicons of 200-500 bp were gel-purified using a QIAquick gel extraction kit. An Illumina HiSeq 2500 was used to sequence the TCRbeta amplicons, generating 250-bp paired-end reads. Regarding the original processing steps: To recover full CDR3 sequences, reads were quality-trimmed using Trimmomatic v0.33 and paired reads were then merged using FLASH v1.2.11. MiGEC v1.2.1b assigned V, D and J germline segments to the rearranged TCRbeta sequences. Clonotype statistics, along with Shannon-Wiener diversity indices, were calculated using VDJtools v1.0.0. Except for diversity analysis, only each sample's 250 most abundant clonotypes were used in subsequent analyses to reduce sampling bias. The public reads were reanalyzed by TCRdb: fastp trimming at Q25, MiXCR alignment, in-frame beta chains only. Identical CDR3 protein sequences are pooled into one entry, listed with their most common genes and DNA. V and J calls and clone size were set by TCRdb, not the authors. This sample is represented by about 310,000 distinct CDR3 sequences; about 50% of them were singletons. The top ten constitute 15% to 20% of the sample.

This clonotype was sampled from a woman in her twenties or thirties with primary liver carcinoma and hepatitis B virus infection. The sample consisted of peripheral blood. Recombination connected TRBV28 to TRBJ1-1; the D segment could be TRBD1, given 5 matching bases. The DNA is as follows: TGTCCCAGCAGTTTAGGGGTCATGAACACTGAAGCTTTCTTT. It specifies CPSSLGVMNTEAFF.